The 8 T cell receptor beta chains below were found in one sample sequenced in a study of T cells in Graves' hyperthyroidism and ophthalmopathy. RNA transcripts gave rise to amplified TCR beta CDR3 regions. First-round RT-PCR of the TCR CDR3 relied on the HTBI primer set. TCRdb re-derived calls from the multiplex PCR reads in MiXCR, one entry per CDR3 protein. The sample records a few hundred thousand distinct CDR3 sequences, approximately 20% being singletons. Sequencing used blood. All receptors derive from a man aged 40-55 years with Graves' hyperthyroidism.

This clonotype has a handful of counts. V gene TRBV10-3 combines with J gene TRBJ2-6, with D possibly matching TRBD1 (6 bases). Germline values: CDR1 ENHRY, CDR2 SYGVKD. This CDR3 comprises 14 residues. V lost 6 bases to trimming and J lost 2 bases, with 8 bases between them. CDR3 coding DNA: TGTGCCATCAGCGGGACACCTGGGGCCAACGTCCTGACTTTC. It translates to CAISGTPGANVLTF.

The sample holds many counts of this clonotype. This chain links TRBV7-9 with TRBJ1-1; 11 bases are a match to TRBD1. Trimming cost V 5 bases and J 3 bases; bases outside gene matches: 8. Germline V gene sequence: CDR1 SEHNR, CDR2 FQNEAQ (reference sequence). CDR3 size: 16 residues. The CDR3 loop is CASSPRTGGLDTEAFF. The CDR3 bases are TGTGCCAGCAGCCCGCGGACAGGGGGCTTGGACACTGAAGCTTTCTTT.

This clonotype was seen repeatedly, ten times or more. The chain's CDR3 is CSATLSGGRRNEQFF. In DNA form, the CDR3 reads TGCAGTGCTACTCTTAGCGGGGGGCGGCGCAATGAGCAGTTCTTC. This chain links TRBV20-1 with TRBJ2-1; 10 nucleotides line up with TRBD2. The CDR3 totals 15 residues. With V trimmed by 4 bases and J by 6 bases, 9 bases remained unmatched. Germline CDR1 is DFQATT and CDR2 is SNEGSKA (reference sequence).

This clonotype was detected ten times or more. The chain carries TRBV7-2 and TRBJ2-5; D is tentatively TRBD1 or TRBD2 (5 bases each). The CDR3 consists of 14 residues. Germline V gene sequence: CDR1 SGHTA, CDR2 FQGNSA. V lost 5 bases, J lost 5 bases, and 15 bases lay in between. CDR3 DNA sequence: TGTGCCAGCAGCCGGGTAGAGGGGTTGGAGACCCAGTACTTC. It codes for CASSRVEGLETQYF. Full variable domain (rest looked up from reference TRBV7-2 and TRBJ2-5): GAGVSQSPSNKVTEKGKDVELRCDPISGHTALYWYRQSLGQGLEFLIYFQGNSAPDKSGLPSDRFSAERTGGSVSTLTIQRTQQEDSAVYLCASSRVEGLETQYFGPGTRLLVL.

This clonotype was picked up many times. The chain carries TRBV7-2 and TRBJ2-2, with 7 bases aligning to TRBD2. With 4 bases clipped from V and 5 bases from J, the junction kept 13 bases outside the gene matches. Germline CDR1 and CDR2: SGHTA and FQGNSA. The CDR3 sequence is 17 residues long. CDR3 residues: CASSSFGVGGRTGELFF. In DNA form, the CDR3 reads TGTGCCAGCAGCTCTTTTGGGGTCGGGGGGAGGACCGGGGAGCTGTTTTTT.

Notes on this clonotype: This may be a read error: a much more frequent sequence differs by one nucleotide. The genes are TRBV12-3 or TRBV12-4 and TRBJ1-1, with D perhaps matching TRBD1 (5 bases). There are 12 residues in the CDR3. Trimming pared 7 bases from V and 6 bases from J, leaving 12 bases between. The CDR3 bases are TGTGCCAGCAAGGGACTAGGGGCTGAAGCTTTCTTT. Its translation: CASKGLGAEAFF.

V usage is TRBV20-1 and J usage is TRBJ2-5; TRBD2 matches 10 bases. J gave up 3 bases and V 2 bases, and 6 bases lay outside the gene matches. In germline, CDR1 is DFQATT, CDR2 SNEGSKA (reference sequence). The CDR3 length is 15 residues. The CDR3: CSARSGRETKETQYF. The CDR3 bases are TGCAGTGCTAGAAGCGGGAGGGAGACCAAAGAGACCCAGTACTTC.

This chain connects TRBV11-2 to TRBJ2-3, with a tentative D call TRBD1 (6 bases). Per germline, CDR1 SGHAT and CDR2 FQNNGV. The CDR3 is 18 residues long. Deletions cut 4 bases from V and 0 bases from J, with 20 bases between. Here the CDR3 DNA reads TGTGCCAGCAGCTCCAGTACTACAGGGACCCCTAGCACAGATACGCAGTATTTT. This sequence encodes CASSSSTTGTPSTDTQYF.